This TCR beta chain was obtained from a study of T-cell reconstitution after alpha-beta-depleted transplantation in children. Trimming removed 4 bases from V and 3 bases from J, with 16 bases in between. The CDR3 has 15 residues. Per germline, CDR1 SGHRS and CDR2 YFSETQ. This clonotype was observed a few times. The library targeted TCRbeta and was prepared with unique molecular identifiers. In TCRdb, the PCR reads were re-called with MiXCR into one record per CDR3 protein. This sample yields 190,000 or so distinct CDR3 sequences, of which about 6.4% are seen a single time; 3% belongs to the top ten. The rearrangement uses TRBV5-1 and TRBJ1-2; D perhaps matches TRBD1 (5 bases). Here the sequenced sample was PBMCs from the stem cell graft donor, taken from the stem cell graft. This receptor was obtained from a human donor who donated a stem cell graft to a child with Wiskott-Aldrich syndrome. CDR3 amino acids: CASSPATGFDYGYTF. CDR3 sequence (DNA): TGCGCCAGCAGCCCGGCAACAGGCTTTGACTATGGCTACACCTTC.